Presented here are 14 T cell receptor beta chains from one specimen sequenced in a study of CD8+CD57+ T cells in acquired aplastic anemia. Patients selected for sequencing had displayed CD8+CD57+ cell expansion by flow cytometry. CDR3 and TCR beta VDJ profiling relied on a genomic DNA template. TCRdb reanalysed the reads using MiXCR and keeps one entry per CDR3 protein. The sample holds about 190,000 distinct CDR3 sequences, around 45% seen once. The sample taken for sequencing was sorted CD4+, CD8+, or CD8+CD57+ T cells (not recorded which) from PBMCs. The receptor set was obtained from a human donor with aplastic anemia.

V is TRBV4-2 and J is TRBJ1-6, with D possibly matching TRBD1 (5 bases). The CDR3 is made up of 16 amino acids. The germline gives CDR1 LGHNA, CDR2 YNFKEQ. Trimming removed 5 bases from V and 10 bases from J, with 21 bases in between. CDR3 DNA: TGTGCCAGCAGCTCCAGTGAACAGTGGGGGAAATCACCCCTCCACTTT. Residues: CASSSSEQWGKSPLHF.

This clonotype occurred many times. This chain links TRBV11-3 with TRBJ2-1; 8 nucleotides agree with TRBD1. CDR1 and CDR2 from the germline V gene are SGHNT and YENEEA. V was pared by 6 bases and J by 0 bases, with 10 bases of the junction left unmatched. The CDR3 is made up of 17 amino acids. CDR3 in DNA: TGTGCCAGCAGTCCTTACCACAGGGGGAGCTCCTACAATGAGCAGTTCTTC. Its translation: CASSPYHRGSSYNEQFF.

V and J are TRBV5-6 and TRBJ2-6, with 9 bases fitting TRBD1. The germline gives CDR1 SGHDT, CDR2 YYEEEE. V was pared by 4 bases and J by 1 base, with 6 bases of the junction left unmatched. This CDR3 has 17 residues. CDR3 sequence: CASSPDRGTSGANVLTF. CDR3 DNA: TGTGCCAGCAGCCCGGACAGGGGTACGTCTGGGGCCAACGTCCTGACTTTC.

The V and J genes are TRBV9 and TRBJ2-1, with D possibly TRBD2 on 6 matching bases. The CDR3 extends over 17 amino acids. Trimming shortened V by 1 base and J by 3 bases, and 17 bases separated the two germline ends. CDR1 SGDLS and CDR2 YYNGEE come from the germline V gene. Here the CDR3 reads CASSVTKGGGIYNEQFF. CDR3 sequence (DNA): TGTGCCAGCAGCGTAACGAAGGGCGGAGGGATCTACAATGAGCAGTTCTTC.

This clonotype was observed many times. J is TRBJ2-7 and V is TRBV7-9; D gene uncertain. Trimming took 0 bases from V and 5 from J, leaving 17 bases between them. CDR1 and CDR2 (germline): SEHNR, FQNEAQ (reference sequence). This CDR3 comprises 16 residues. In DNA, the CDR3 is TGTGCCAGCAGCTTAGCGCTTCGAGAAGGGAAGGACGAGCAGTACTTC. Protein product: CASSLALREGKDEQYF. Variable domain in full (rest from reference TRBV7-9 and TRBJ2-7): DTGVSQNPRHKITKRGQNVTFRCDPISEHNRLYWYRQTLGQGPEFLTYFQNEAQLEKSRLLSDRFSAERPKGSFSTLEIQRTEQGDSAMYLCASSLALREGKDEQYFGPGTRLTVT.

The rearrangement joins TRBV10-1 to TRBJ2-1; unclear D gene. The CDR3 consists of 15 residues. Germline CDR1 and CDR2: WNHNN and SYGVQD (reference sequence). Trimming took 4 bases from V and 0 from J, leaving 10 bases between them. The DNA for the CDR3 is TGCGCCAGCAGTGTCTCGGCAACCTCCTACAATGAGCAGTTCTTC. It codes for CASSVSATSYNEQFF.

The chain employs TRBV7-2 and TRBJ1-1; D unclear. The V and J ends lost 4 bases and 4 bases respectively, with 7 bases between them. The V gene's germline CDR1 is SGHTA and CDR2 FQGNSA. The CDR3 is 12 residues long. The CDR3 protein is CASSSATTEAFF. CDR3 nucleotide sequence: TGTGCCAGCAGCTCAGCGACCACTGAAGCTTTCTTT.

The chain joins TRBV20-1 to TRBJ2-4; 7 nucleotides align to TRBD2. Per germline, CDR1 DFQATT and CDR2 SNEGSKA (reference sequence). This CDR3 comprises 16 residues. The ends lost 0 bases at V and 9 bases at J; junction bases unmatched: 14. The CDR3 bases are TGCAGTGCTAGAGAGGGAGGGAGCATTCTGGGGAGCATTCAGTACTTC. Residues: CSAREGGSILGSIQYF.

This clonotype was found many times. This chain joins TRBV5-1 and TRBJ1-2, with TRBD1 identical over 8 bases. Per the germline V gene, CDR1 is SGHRS and CDR2 is YFSETQ. This CDR3 comprises 15 residues. V shed 4 bases and J 8 bases; nucleotides not matched to a gene: 13. The DNA of the CDR3 is TGCGCCAGCAGCGACCAGGGACAGGTCTTTGACGGCTACACCTTC. Translation gives CASSDQGQVFDGYTF.

The gene calls are TRBV24-1 and TRBJ2-5; 7 bases map to TRBD1. V lost 3 bases to trimming and J lost 2 bases; unmatched junction nucleotides: 5. The germline CDR1 and CDR2 sequences are KGHDR and SFDVKD. The CDR3 is 15 residues long. The CDR3 nucleotides read TGTGCCACCAGTGATCGGACAGGTTTTCAAGAGACCCAGTACTTC. Translated, it gives CATSDRTGFQETQYF.

This clonotype occurred many times. This chain uses TRBV20-1 with TRBJ1-1, with D hard to call. The CDR3 contains 13 residues. Germline loops: CDR1 DFQATT, CDR2 SNEGSKA (reference sequence). Trimming stripped 0 bases from V and 3 bases from J, with 8 bases between. DNA of the CDR3: TGCAGTGCTAGAGATAGCAGTGACACTGAAGCTTTCTTT. As protein: CSARDSSDTEAFF.

This chain uses TRBV7-8 with TRBJ1-6; D unresolved. V lost 5 bases, J lost 10 bases, and 12 bases lay in between. CDR3 length: 13 residues. The germline gives CDR1 SGHVS, CDR2 FQNEAQ. CDR3: CASSLLSGSPLHF. The CDR3 DNA is TGTGCCAGCAGCCTACTTTCAGGATCACCCCTCCACTTT.

Concerning this clonotype itself: This may be a read error, as it is one base from a much larger clone. The V call is TRBV10-3, the J call TRBJ2-5; D is unresolved. The length of the CDR3 is 10 residues. Looked up from germline, CDR1 is ENHRY and CDR2 is SYGVKD. V shed 10 bases and J shed 7 bases, with 10 bases lying between them. This chain's CDR3 is CATVKGTQYF. CDR3 DNA sequence: TGTGCCACCGTCAAAGGGACCCAGTACTTC.

Remarks on this clonotype: The CDR3 end shows no conserved phenylalanine or tryptophan, and so a read error is likely. The rearrangement links TRBV9 to TRBJ1-6; D is ambiguous. This CDR3 has 17 amino acids. Germline loops: CDR1 SGDLS, CDR2 YYNGEE. CDR3 sequence (DNA): TGTGCCAGCGGCGTAGATATGGACCCCTCCTATAATTCACCCCTCCACCTT. Translated: CASGVDMDPSYNSPLHL.